What follows are 15 T cell receptor beta chains derived from one specimen sequenced in a study of blood T cell repertoires in COVID-19. Repertoires were generated with immunoSEQ multiplex PCR, while TCRdb's copy carries only in-frame clones and drops some. The sample carries 200,000 to 250,000 clones, 86% recorded once. The sample comprised peripheral blood. These receptors came from a woman in her fifties or sixties with COVID-19, enrolled during active disease.

The chain uses TRBV29-1 and TRBJ2-7, with 8 positions matching TRBD1. Unmatched junction bases numbered 5, after V lost 5 bases and J lost 5 bases. Per the germline V gene, CDR1 is SQVTM and CDR2 is ANQGSEA. This CDR3 has 12 residues. The CDR3 sequence: CSVRGQGDEQYV. CDR3 DNA sequence: TGCAGCGTTAGAGGACAGGGAGACGAGCAGTACGTC.

This clone was seen once. The chain joins TRBV7-8 to TRBJ2-7; unclear D gene. This CDR3 has 15 residues. Germline V gene data show CDR1 as SGHVS and CDR2 as FQNEAQ. Trimming left V 5 bases short and J 1 base short, with 15 bases between. CDR3 nucleotide sequence: TGTGCCAGCAGCCCCTCCCCTGGAGAGTCCTACGAGCAGTACTTC. Amino acids: CASSPSPGESYEQYF. The full variable domain, with the rest looked up from reference TRBV7-8 and TRBJ2-7, is GAGVSQSPRYKVAKRGQDVALRCDPISGHVSLFWYQQALGQGPEFLTYFQNEAQLDKSGLPSDRFFAERPEGSVSTLKIQRTQQEDSAVYLCASSPSPGESYEQYFGPGTRLTVT.

The chain recombines TRBV4-1 with TRBJ2-5; TRBD2 matches at 12 bases. The CDR3 runs to 17 residues. J was trimmed by 2 bases and V by 4 bases; bases with no gene match: 8. CDR1 is MGHRA, CDR2 YSYEKL, per germline. In DNA, the CDR3 is TGCGCCAGCAGCCCCATCCCTAGCGGGGGGGTTCAAGAGACCCAGTACTTC. Encoded protein: CASSPIPSGGVQETQYF.

The V and J genes are TRBV6-1 and TRBJ2-2; a possible D gene is TRBD1 (6 bases). Germline values: CDR1 MNHNS, CDR2 SASEGT. Trimming removed 3 bases from V and 2 bases from J, with 13 bases in between. This CDR3 has 16 residues. Written as DNA, the CDR3 is TGTGCCAGCAGTGAGTTCACAGGGATAAACACCGGGGAGCTGTTTTTT. Translating it yields CASSEFTGINTGELFF.

V is TRBV6-5 and J is TRBJ1-6; 7 bases are shared with TRBD1. The CDR3 is made up of 14 amino acids. Trimming removed 7 bases from V and 7 bases from J; junction bases left unmatched: 7. CDR1 is MNHEY, CDR2 SVGAGI, per germline. CDR3 bases: TGTGCCAGCATCCCGGGACAGATGAATTCACCCCTCCACTTT. Translated: CASIPGQMNSPLHF.

The chain uses TRBV7-2 and TRBJ2-7; 9 positions agree with TRBD2. J was trimmed by 2 bases and V by 3 bases; bases with no gene match: 2. Looked up from germline, CDR1 is SGHTA and CDR2 is FQGNSA. This CDR3 has 14 amino acids. The CDR3: CASSFSGGTYEQYV. CDR3 nucleotides: TGTGCCAGCAGCTTCAGCGGGGGGACCTACGAGCAGTACGTC.

The chain couples TRBV5-6 to TRBJ2-4; 12 positions match TRBD2. This CDR3 spans 17 amino acids. Germline loops: CDR1 SGHDT, CDR2 YYEEEE. Unmatched junction bases numbered 9, after V lost 4 bases and J lost 4 bases. This CDR3 reads CASSLALAGGRKNIQYF. The CDR3 DNA follows: TGTGCCAGCAGCCTGGCCCTAGCGGGGGGGCGGAAAAACATTCAGTACTTC.

The rearrangement joins TRBV27 to TRBJ1-2; the match to TRBD1 covers 7 bases. The V segment lost 6 bases and the J segment 6 bases; nucleotides outside the gene matches: 7. The CDR3 loop spans 13 amino acids. Germline lookup yields CDR1 MNHEY and CDR2 SMNVEV (reference sequence). The CDR3 sequence is CASSRGQADGYTF. The CDR3 nucleotides are TGTGCCAGCAGCCGAGGACAGGCGGATGGCTACACCTTC.

The CDR3 sequence: CASSGTGTGYNEQFF. The CDR3 DNA follows: TGTGCCAGCAGCGGAACCGGGACAGGGTACAATGAGCAGTTCTTC. The V and J genes are TRBV6-2 or TRBV6-3 and TRBJ2-1; 9 bases fit TRBD1. The CDR3 loop spans 15 amino acids. In germline, CDR1 is MNHEY, CDR2 SVGEGT. The junction had 7 bases not matched to a gene; V was cut back by 6 bases and J by 4 bases.

The chain couples TRBV5-6 to TRBJ1-3; D perhaps matches TRBD1 (6 bases). The length of the CDR3 is 16 residues. Trimming pared 0 bases from V and 8 bases from J, leaving 18 bases between. The V gene's germline CDR1 is SGHDT and CDR2 YYEEEE. In DNA form, the CDR3 reads TGTGCCAGCAGCTTGGTTTTGGGGGCAGGGAGAGACACCATATATTTT. This codes for CASSLVLGAGRDTIYF. The entire variable domain, with the rest obtained from reference TRBV5-6 and TRBJ1-3, is as follows: DAGVTQSPTHLIKTRGQQVTLRCSPKSGHDTVSWYQQALGQGPQFIFQYYEEEERQRGNFPDRFSGHQFPNYSSELNVNALLLGDSALYLCASSLVLGAGRDTIYFGEGSWLTVV.

The chain carries TRBV11-2 and TRBJ1-1; D unresolved. This CDR3 has 13 residues. Germline V lookup: CDR1 SGHAT, CDR2 FQNNGV. V lost 4 bases and J 5 bases, leaving 11 bases between the germline ends. CDR3 region: CASSSIRGTEAFF. The CDR3, as DNA: TGTGCCAGCAGCTCGATTCGAGGAACTGAAGCTTTCTTT.

The sample holds a few counts of this clone. The chain couples TRBV7-2 to TRBJ2-2, with a weak D call TRBD2 (5 bases). Germline V CDR1 and CDR2: SGHTA, FQGNSA. The CDR3 has 15 residues. Trimming took 10 bases from V and 4 from J, leaving 19 bases between them. Written as DNA, the CDR3 is TGTGCCACCCCCGAGGGCAGCCGATCCACCGGGGAGCTGTTTTTT. Its protein product is CATPEGSRSTGELFF.

This chain uses TRBV9 with TRBJ1-6, with a possible D match to TRBD1 (6 bases). Germline assignment: CDR1 SGDLS and CDR2 YYNGEE. The CDR3 is made up of 14 amino acids. V lost 3 bases and J 10 bases, leaving 14 bases between the germline ends. The CDR3 DNA is TGTGCCAGCAGCGAGGGGGACCGCGGATCACCCCTCCACTTT. Translation: CASSEGDRGSPLHF.

The chain links TRBV19 to TRBJ2-1; 9 positions agree with TRBD2. Per the germline V gene, CDR1 is LNHDA and CDR2 is SQIVND (reference sequence). With V trimmed by 6 bases and J by 5 bases, 17 bases remained unmatched. There are 18 residues in the CDR3. CDR3 bases: TGTGCCAGTAGCAATTTTCCTTCCGGGACTAGCCTACACAATGAGCAGTTCTTC. It is translated as CASSNFPSGTSLHNEQFF.

The chain recombines TRBV18 with TRBJ1-4; D not certain. The CDR3 length is 15 residues. V was clipped by 3 bases and J by 0 bases, with 8 bases between them. The germline V gene has CDR1 KGHSH and CDR2 LQKENI. The CDR3 DNA is TGTGCCAGCTCACCGTACACATCAACTAATGAAAAACTGTTTTTT. Encoded protein: CASSPYTSTNEKLFF.